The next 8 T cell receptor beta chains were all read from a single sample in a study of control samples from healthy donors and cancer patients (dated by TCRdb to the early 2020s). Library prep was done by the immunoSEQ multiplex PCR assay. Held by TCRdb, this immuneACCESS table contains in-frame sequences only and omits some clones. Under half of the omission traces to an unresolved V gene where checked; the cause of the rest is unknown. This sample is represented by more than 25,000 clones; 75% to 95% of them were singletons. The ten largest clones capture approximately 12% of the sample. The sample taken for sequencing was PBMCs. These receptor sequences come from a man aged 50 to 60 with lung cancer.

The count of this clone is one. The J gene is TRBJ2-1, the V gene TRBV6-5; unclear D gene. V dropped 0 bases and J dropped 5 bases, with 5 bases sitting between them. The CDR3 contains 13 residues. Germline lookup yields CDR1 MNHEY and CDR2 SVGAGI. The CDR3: CASSYSGNNEQFF. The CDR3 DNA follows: TGTGCCAGCAGTTACTCAGGCAACAATGAGCAGTTCTTC.

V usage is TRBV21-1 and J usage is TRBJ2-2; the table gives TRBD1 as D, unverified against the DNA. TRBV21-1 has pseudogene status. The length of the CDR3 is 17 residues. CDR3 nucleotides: TGTGCCAGCAGCGGAGTTCCGGGACACCTGAACACCGGGGAGCTGTTTTTT. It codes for CASSGVPGHLNTGELFF.

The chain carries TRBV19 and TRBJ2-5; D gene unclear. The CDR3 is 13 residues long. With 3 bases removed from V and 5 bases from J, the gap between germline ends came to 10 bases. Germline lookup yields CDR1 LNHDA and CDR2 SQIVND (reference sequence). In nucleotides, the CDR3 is TGTGCCAGTAGTATGACGGTAGAGGAGACCCAGTACTTC. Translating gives CASSMTVEETQYF.

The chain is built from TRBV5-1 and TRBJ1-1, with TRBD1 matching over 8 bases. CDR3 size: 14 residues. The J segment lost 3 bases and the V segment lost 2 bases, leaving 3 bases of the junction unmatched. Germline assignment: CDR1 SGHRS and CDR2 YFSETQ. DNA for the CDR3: TGCGCCAGCAGCTTCCTGACAGGGGACACTGAAGCTTTCTTT. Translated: CASSFLTGDTEAFF. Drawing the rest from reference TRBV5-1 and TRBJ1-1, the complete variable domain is KAGVTQTPRYLIKTRGQQVTLSCSPISGHRSVSWYQQTPGQGLQFLFEYFSETQRNKGNFPGRFSGRQFSNSRSEMNVSTLELGDSALYLCASSFLTGDTEAFFGQGTRLTVV.

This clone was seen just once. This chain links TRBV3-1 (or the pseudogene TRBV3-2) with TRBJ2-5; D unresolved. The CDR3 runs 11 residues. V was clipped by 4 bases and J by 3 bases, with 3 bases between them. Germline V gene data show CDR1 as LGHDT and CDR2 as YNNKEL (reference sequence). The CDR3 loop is CASSLEETQYF. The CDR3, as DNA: TGTGCCAGCAGCCTCGAAGAGACCCAGTACTTC.

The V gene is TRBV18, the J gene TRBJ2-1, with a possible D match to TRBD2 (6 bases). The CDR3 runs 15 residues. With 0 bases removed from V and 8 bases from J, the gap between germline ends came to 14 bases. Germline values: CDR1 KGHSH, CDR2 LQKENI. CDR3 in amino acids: CASSPPAGEGDEQFF. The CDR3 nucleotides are TGTGCCAGCTCACCACCAGCGGGTGAGGGCGATGAGCAGTTCTTC.

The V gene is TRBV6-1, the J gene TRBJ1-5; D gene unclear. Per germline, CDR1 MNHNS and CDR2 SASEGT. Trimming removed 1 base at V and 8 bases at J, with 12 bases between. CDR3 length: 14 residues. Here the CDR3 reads CASSEVAQAKPQHF. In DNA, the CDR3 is TGTGCCAGCAGTGAAGTTGCCCAGGCTAAGCCCCAGCATTTT.

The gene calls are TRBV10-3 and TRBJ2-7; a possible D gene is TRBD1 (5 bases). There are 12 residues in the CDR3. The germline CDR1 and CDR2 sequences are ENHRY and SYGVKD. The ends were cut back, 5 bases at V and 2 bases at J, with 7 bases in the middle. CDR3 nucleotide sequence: TGTGCCATCAGTTTGGGGCCCTACGAGCAGTACTTC. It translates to CAISLGPYEQYF.